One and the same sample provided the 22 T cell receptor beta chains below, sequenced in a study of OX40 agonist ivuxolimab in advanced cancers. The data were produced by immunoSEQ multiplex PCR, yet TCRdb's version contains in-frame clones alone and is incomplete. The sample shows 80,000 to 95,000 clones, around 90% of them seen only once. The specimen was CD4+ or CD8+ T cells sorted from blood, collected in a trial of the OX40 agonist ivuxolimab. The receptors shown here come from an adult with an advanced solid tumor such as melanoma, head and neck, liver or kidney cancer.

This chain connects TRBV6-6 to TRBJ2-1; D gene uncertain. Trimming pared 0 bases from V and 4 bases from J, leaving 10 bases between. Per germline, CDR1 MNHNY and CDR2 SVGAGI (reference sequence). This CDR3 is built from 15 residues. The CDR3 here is CASSYSNSGYNEQFF. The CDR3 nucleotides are TGTGCCAGCAGTTACTCGAATTCTGGATACAATGAGCAGTTCTTC.

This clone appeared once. CDR3 protein: CSATWNNEQFF. CDR3 bases: TGCAGCGCTACCTGGAACAATGAGCAGTTCTTC. The V call is TRBV29-1, the J call TRBJ2-1, with D unresolved. The CDR3 is made up of 11 amino acids. Trimming cost V 7 bases and J 5 bases, with 9 bases left between them. Germline CDR1 SQVTM, CDR2 ANQGSEA.

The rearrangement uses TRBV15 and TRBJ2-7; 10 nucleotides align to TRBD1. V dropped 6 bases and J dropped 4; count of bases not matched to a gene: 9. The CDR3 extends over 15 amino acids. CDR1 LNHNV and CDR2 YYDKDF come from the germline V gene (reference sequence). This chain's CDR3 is CATRPLGQGIYEQYF. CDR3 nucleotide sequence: TGTGCCACCAGACCCCTGGGACAGGGGATATACGAGCAGTACTTC.

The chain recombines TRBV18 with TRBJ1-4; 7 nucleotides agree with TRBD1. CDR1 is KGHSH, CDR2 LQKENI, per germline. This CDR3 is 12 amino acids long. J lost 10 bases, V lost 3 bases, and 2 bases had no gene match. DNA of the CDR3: TGTGCCAGCTCACCGTCAGGGGGAAAACTGTTTTTT. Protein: CASSPSGGKLFF.

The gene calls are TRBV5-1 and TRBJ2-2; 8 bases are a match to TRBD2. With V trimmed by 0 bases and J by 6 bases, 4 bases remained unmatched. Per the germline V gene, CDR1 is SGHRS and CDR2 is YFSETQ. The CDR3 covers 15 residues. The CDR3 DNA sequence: TGCGCCAGCAGCTTGGACGGGAGGGCCTCCGGGGAGCTGTTTTTT. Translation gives CASSLDGRASGELFF.

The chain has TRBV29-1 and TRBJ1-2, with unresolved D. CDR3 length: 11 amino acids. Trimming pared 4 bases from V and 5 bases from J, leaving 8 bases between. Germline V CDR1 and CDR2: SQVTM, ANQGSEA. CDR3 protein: CSVGPEYGYTF. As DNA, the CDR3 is TGCAGCGTTGGACCAGAGTATGGCTACACCTTC.

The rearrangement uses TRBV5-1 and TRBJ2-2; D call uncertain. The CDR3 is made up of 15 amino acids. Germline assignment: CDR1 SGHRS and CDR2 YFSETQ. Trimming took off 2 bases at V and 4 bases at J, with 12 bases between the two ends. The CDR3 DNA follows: TGCGCCAGCAGCTTCGAAGGCGGAAGCACCGGGGAGCTGTTTTTT. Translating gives CASSFEGGSTGELFF. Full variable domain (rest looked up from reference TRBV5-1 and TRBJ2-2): KAGVTQTPRYLIKTRGQQVTLSCSPISGHRSVSWYQQTPGQGLQFLFEYFSETQRNKGNFPGRFSGRQFSNSRSEMNVSTLELGDSALYLCASSFEGGSTGELFFGEGSRLTVL.

The CDR3 sequence: CASSLRDREKQYF. The CDR3 coding sequence is TGTGCCAGCAGTCTCCGGGACAGAGAAAAGCAGTACTTC. The chain employs TRBV27 and TRBJ2-7; TRBD1 agrees at 7 bases. The CDR3 totals 13 residues. Germline CDR1 is MNHEY and CDR2 is SMNVEV (reference sequence). V lost 5 bases, J lost 8 bases, and 9 bases stayed unmatched.

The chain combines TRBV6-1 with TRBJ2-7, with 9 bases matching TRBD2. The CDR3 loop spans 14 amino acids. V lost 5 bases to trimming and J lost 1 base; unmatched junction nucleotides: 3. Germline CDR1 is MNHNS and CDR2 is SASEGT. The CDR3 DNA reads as TGTGCCAGCAGTCGGACTAGCGAGTCCTACGAGCAGTACTTC. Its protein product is CASSRTSESYEQYF.

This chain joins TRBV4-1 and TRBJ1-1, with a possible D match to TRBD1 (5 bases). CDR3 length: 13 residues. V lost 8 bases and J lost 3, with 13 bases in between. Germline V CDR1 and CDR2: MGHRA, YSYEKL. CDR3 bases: TGCGCCAGCCGCCGGGAGACAGACACTGAAGCTTTCTTT. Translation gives CASRRETDTEAFF.

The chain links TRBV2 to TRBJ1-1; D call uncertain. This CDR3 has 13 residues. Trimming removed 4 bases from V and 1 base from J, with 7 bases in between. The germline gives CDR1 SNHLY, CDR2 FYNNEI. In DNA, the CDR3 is TGTGCCAGCAGTGGTGAGAAGAACACTGAAGCTTTCTTT. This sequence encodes CASSGEKNTEAFF.

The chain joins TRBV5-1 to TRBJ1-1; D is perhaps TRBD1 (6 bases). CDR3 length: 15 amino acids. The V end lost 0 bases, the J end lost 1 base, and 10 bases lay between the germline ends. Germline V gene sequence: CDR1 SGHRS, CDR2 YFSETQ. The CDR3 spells CASSLAQGRNTEAFF. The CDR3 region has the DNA TGCGCCAGCAGCTTGGCCCAGGGGAGGAACACTGAAGCTTTCTTT.

The CDR3 DNA is TGTGCCAGCAGCTCCACAGGGTCGAACACTGAAGCTTTCTTT. Translation gives CASSSTGSNTEAFF. The gene calls are TRBV7-9 and TRBJ1-1, with D maybe TRBD1 (6 bases). The germline V and J ends were trimmed by 4 bases and 1 base, with 10 bases remaining between them. CDR3 length equals 14 residues. Germline V gene data show CDR1 as SEHNR and CDR2 as FQNEAQ (reference sequence).

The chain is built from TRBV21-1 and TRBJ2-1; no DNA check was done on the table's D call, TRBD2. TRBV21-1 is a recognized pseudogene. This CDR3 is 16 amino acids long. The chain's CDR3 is CASSKLAGHPYNEQFF. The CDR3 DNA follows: TGTGCCAGCAGCAAGCTAGCGGGACACCCCTACAATGAGCAGTTCTTC.

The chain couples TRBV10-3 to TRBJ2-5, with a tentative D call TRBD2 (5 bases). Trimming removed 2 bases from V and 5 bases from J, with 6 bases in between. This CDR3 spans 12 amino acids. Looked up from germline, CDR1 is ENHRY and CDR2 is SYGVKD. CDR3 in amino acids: CAISERRETQYF. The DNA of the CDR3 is TGTGCCATCAGTGAGCGGAGGGAGACCCAGTACTTC.

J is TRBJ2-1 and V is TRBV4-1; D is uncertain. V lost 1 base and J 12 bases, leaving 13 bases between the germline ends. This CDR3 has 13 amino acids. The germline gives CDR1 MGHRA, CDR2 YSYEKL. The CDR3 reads CASSQGGVSGQFF. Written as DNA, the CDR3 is TGCGCCAGCAGCCAAGGTGGGGTGTCTGGGCAGTTCTTC.

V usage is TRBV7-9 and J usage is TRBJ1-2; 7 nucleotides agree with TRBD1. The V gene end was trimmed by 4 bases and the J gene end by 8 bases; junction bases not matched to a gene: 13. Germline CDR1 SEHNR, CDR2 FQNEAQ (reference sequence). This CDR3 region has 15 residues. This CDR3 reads CASSSDRVGIWGYTF. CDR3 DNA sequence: TGTGCCAGCAGCTCTGACAGGGTGGGGATCTGGGGCTACACCTTC. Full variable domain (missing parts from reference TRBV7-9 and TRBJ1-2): DTGVSQNPRHKITKRGQNVTFRCDPISEHNRLYWYRQTLGQGPEFLTYFQNEAQLEKSRLLSDRFSAERPKGSFSTLEIQRTEQGDSAMYLCASSSDRVGIWGYTFGSGTRLTVV.

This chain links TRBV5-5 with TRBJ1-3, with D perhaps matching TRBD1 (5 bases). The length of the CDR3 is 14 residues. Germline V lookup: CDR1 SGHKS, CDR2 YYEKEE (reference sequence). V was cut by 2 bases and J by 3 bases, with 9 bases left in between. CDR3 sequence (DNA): TGTGCCAGCAGCTTCAAGGGGAATGGAAACACCATATATTTT. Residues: CASSFKGNGNTIYF. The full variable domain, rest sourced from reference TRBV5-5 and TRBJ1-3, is DAGVTQSPTHLIKTRGQQVTLRCSPISGHKSVSWYQQVLGQGPQFIFQYYEKEERGRGNFPDRFSARQFPNYSSELNVNALLLGDSALYLCASSFKGNGNTIYFGEGSWLTVV.

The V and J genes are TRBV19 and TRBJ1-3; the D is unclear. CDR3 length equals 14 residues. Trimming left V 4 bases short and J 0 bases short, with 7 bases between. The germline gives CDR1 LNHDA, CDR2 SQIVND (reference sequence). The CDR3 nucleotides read TGTGCCAGTAGTAGCGGAGCCTCTGGAAACACCATATATTTT. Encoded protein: CASSSGASGNTIYF.

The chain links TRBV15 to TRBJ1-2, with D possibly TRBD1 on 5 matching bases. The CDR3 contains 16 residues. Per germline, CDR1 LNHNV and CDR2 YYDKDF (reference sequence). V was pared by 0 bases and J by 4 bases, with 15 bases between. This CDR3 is CATSRDRGEGGYGYTF. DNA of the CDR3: TGTGCCACCAGCAGAGATCGGGGGGAGGGCGGCTATGGCTACACCTTC.

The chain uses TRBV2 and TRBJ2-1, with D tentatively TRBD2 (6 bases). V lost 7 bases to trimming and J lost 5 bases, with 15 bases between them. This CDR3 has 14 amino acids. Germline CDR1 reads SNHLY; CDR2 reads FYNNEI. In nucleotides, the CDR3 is TGTGCCAGCACCCTAGGGCTAGCGCACAATGAGCAGTTCTTC. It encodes CASTLGLAHNEQFF.

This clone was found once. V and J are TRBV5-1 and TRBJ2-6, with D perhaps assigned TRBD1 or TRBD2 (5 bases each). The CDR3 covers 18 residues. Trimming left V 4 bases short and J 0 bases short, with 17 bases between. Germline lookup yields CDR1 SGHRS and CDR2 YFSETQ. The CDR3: CASSPGPNSHSGANVLTF. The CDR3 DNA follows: TGCGCCAGCAGCCCGGGGCCTAACTCGCACTCTGGGGCCAACGTCCTGACTTTC.